This T cell receptor beta chain was identified in a study of Graves' ophthalmopathy and Graves' hyperthyroidism. CDR1 LGHNA and CDR2 YSLEER come from the germline V gene. The CDR3 runs to 15 residues. V was cut by 5 bases and J by 1 base, with 11 bases left in between. Amplified TCR beta CDR3 regions were obtained using RNA transcripts as template. The first round was an RT-PCR with HTBI primers, and the second round was a multiplex PCR. TCRdb recomputed calls from the multiplex PCR reads with MiXCR, one row per CDR3 protein. The repertoire holds more than 1,000,000 distinct CDR3 sequences, with less than 45% as singletons.

The J gene is TRBJ2-2, the V gene TRBV4-3; D might be TRBD2 (5 bases). The specimen sequenced was peripheral blood or thyroid tissue (not recorded which). The receptor's source is an adult man with Graves' hyperthyroidism. The CDR3, as DNA: TGCGCCAGCAGCTCGGGCAGCGGGAACACCGGGGAGCTGTTTTTT. Protein: CASSSGSGNTGELFF.